The text below deals with one T cell receptor beta chain. Clones were sequenced by immunoSEQ multiplex PCR, and TCRdb holds only the in-frame ones, with some missing. This table holds 350,000 to 500,000 clones, around 89% found once. This sample stems from a study of Ad26.COV2.S vaccination and SARS-CoV-2 variants. Study background: The vaccine Ad26.COV2.S was put into the muscle once, or twice with 56 days between.

Germline V gives CDR1 MNHNY, CDR2 SVGAGI (reference sequence). There are 14 residues in the CDR3. V lost 6 bases and J 0 bases, leaving 8 bases between the germline ends. Described treatment: some 20 received Ad26.COV2.S at low or high dose, single or two shots; several received placebo; per-sample allocation not given. Samples were taken on day 63 after the first vaccine or placebo injection. V and J are TRBV6-6 and TRBJ1-4; D ambiguous. The sequences come from peripheral blood, collected in a trial of Ad26.COV2.S vaccine versus placebo. The receptor was derived from a person aged 18 to 59 who received the Ad26.COV2.S COVID-19 vaccine or a placebo. CDR3 in DNA: TGTGCCAGCAGAGATTTTGCAACTAATGAAAAACTGTTTTTT. Its translation: CASRDFATNEKLFF.